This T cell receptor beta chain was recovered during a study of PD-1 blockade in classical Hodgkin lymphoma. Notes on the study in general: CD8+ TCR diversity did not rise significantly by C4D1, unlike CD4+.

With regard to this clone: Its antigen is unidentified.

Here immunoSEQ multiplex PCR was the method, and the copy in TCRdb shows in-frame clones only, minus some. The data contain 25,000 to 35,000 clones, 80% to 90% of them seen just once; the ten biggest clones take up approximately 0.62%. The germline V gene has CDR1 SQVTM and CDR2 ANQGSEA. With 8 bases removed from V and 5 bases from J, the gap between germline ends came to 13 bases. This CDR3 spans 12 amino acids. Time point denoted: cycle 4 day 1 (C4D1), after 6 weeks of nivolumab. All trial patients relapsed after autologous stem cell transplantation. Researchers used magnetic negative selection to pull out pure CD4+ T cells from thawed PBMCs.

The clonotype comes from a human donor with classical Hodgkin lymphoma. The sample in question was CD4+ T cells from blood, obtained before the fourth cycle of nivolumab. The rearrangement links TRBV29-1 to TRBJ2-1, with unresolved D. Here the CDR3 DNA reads TGCAGCTATCTCGTAAGTAACAATGAGCAGTTCTTC. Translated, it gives CSYLVSNNEQFF.